The sequence of this T cell receptor beta chain was determined in a study of PD-1 blockade in classical Hodgkin lymphoma. Points from the study as a whole: Patients with an early start, nivolumab under 1 year after ASCT, were excluded.

There was relapse after autologous stem cell transplantation in every patient, and there was variation in brentuximab vedotin exposure. Clones were sequenced by immunoSEQ multiplex PCR, and TCRdb holds only the in-frame ones, with some missing. Here the sample spans around 60,000 clones, around 89% being singletons. Turning to this clone: The target antigen is unknown.

The source is a human donor with classical Hodgkin lymphoma. The sequencing used peripheral blood mononuclear cells (PBMCs), collected before the second cycle of nivolumab.

The CDR3 loop is CASSGTGTNTDTQYF. The CDR3, as DNA: TGCGCCAGCTCCGGGACAGGGACCAACACAGATACGCAGTATTTT. The chain is built from TRBV10-2 and TRBJ2-3, with 9 nucleotides matching TRBD1. Germline V lookup: CDR1 WSHSY, CDR2 SAAADI. V was clipped by 8 bases and J by 2 bases; unmatched bases: 8. The CDR3 spans 15 residues.